The T cell receptor beta chain described here comes from a study of metastatic and nonmetastatic thyroid tumors (dated by TCRdb to the early 2020s). Describing the broader study: For patients with malignant and with benign thyroid disease, the researchers compared repertoires between peripheral blood samples and tumor or nodule tissue samples.

Summary of the overall study and its limitations: In both blood and tumor samples, TCR beta diversity was reported to be significantly higher in malignant tumors than in benign nodules.

No treatment had been received by any patient before thyroid surgery. Using T-cell receptor beta sequencing, the study looked back at clinical samples from patients collected from the early 2010s to the late 2010s. The table lists this clone with a few counts. Which antigen it targets is not known. Base qualities are missing; no much larger clone stands one base away. Receptors were amplified or captured by PCR. Instrument used: Illumina HiSeq 4000. The TCR beta-chain CDR3 region of each patient was profiled by high-throughput sequencing. For the original study's pipeline: CDR3 differences across clinicopathological groups were used to build a classifier for discriminating distant-metastatic papillary thyroid cancer patients. Repertoire diversity was assessed with the Shannon index, and tumor-blood repertoire similarity with the Morisita-Horn index. Using fastp trimming at Q25 and MiXCR clonotype assembly, TCRdb reanalyzed the public sequencing data and kept in-frame beta chains. The V and J calls follow TCRdb's processing rather than the paper's. The sample contains 36,000 or so clones, 33% of them found a single time. The ten largest clones represent around 16% of the sample.

The germline V end is reduced by 3 bases and the J end by 3 bases; junction bases left unmatched: 5. As encoded in the germline V gene, CDR1 is MDHEN while CDR2 is SYDVKM. Inclusive of the bounding cysteine and phenylalanine, the CDR3 is 15 residues long. The CDR3 DNA has 45 bases and is translated from base 1. The sequenced sample was tumor tissue. This sequence uses TRBV28 and TRBJ2-7, and 10 junctional nucleotides match TRBD2. The sequence was obtained from a female donor with papillary thyroid cancer or a benign thyroid nodule (not recorded which). Some clones in this sample may be carry-over from other donors' samples. The CDR3 amino acid sequence is: CASSFPGLANYEQYF. Read as DNA, the sequence is TGTGCCAGCAGTTTCCCGGGACTAGCGAACTACGAGCAGTACTTC.